Reported below is one T cell receptor (beta chain). This sample was included in a study of shared clonotypes between healthy human individuals. V was pared by 5 bases and J by 7 bases, with 10 bases of the junction left unmatched. The germline V gene has CDR1 LNHNV and CDR2 YYDKDF (reference sequence). The CDR3 has 15 amino acids. A split of CD4+ cells into CD45RA+ naive and CD45RA-negative memory subsets was performed. The repertoire was sequenced with immunoSEQ multiplex PCR; TCRdb's copy has only in-frame clones and lacks some. Of 2 million to 3 million clones listed, more than 80% are singletons. The sample was naive CD4+ T cells sorted from blood. The subset here: CD45RA+ positively selected. This chain joins TRBV15 and TRBJ2-1; 8 bases match TRBD2. The receptor comes from a young man in good health. The CDR3: CATSRPTGGPNEQFF. In DNA form, the CDR3 reads TGTGCCACCAGCCGCCCCACGGGAGGGCCAAATGAGCAGTTCTTC.